This TCR beta chain stems from a study of graft-versus-host responses after intestinal transplantation. Study background: For around 3 years after anti-thymocyte globulin induction, all recipients took tacrolimus and steroids.

Sequenced by immunoSEQ multiplex PCR; TCRdb stores in-frame clones only, minus some. The sample has around 20,000 clones, around 77% seen once; the top ten hold 3% to 3.5%. Once graft tissue had been processed, intraepithelial and lamina propria lymphocytes were released. The sequences come from ileum tissue, collected 12 days after intestinal transplant. The sequence came from a human patient who received an intestinal transplant, so some T cells may come from the graft donor.

The CDR3 coding sequence is TGCAGCGTTGAGGCGGACAGGGATGGGACCCAGTACTTC. This codes for CSVEADRDGTQYF. The chain recombines TRBV29-1 with TRBJ2-5; 8 bases agree with TRBD1. Germline CDR1 SQVTM, CDR2 ANQGSEA. CDR3 length: 13 residues. V lost 3 bases, J lost 7 bases, and 7 bases stayed unmatched. The full variable domain, in which reference TRBV29-1 and TRBJ2-5 provide the parts outside the CDR3, is SAVISQKPSRDICQRGTSLTIQCQVDSQVTMMFWYRQQPGQSLTLIATANQGSEATYESGFVIDKFPISRPNLTFSTLTVSNMSPEDSSIYLCSVEADRDGTQYFGPGTRLLVL.